This TCR beta chain was observed in a study of TIL therapy for anti-PD-1-resistant metastatic lung cancer. This clone is labeled as medium-sized. This was the immunoSEQ v3 assay. TCRdb's copy holds only in-frame clones and misses some; the assay was immunoSEQ multiplex PCR. Seen here are tens of thousands of clones, 79% observed once, and the top ten hold 4% to 5.5%. This CDR3 is built from 15 residues. Germline V gene data show CDR1 as SGHVS and CDR2 as FNYEAQ. Trimming took 5 bases from V and 2 from J; bases not matched to a gene: 7. The time point was: pre-treatment sample, taken before nivolumab and TIL therapy.

This sample comprised blood, obtained at baseline. The V and J genes are TRBV7-6 and TRBJ2-7, with TRBD2 identical over 9 bases. This clonotype originated in a woman aged 30-79 years with non-small cell lung cancer. The CDR3 DNA reads as TGTGCCAGCAGCCAGGCTAGCGGGGAGACCTACGAGCAGTACTTC. As protein: CASSQASGETYEQYF. Drawing the rest from reference TRBV7-6 and TRBJ2-7, the complete variable domain is GAGVSQSPRYKVTKRGQDVALRCDPISGHVSLYWYRQALGQGPEFLTYFNYEAQQDKSGLPNDRFSAERPEGSISTLTIQRTEQRDSAMYRCASSQASGETYEQYFGPGTRLTVT.